Presented here are 30 T cell receptor beta chains from one specimen sequenced in a study of cytomegalovirus exposure and HLA in healthy donors. TCRdb's copy holds only in-frame clones and misses some; the assay was immunoSEQ multiplex PCR. The table includes 210,000 or so clones, 70% to 90% detected once. The sequencing sample was made of PBMCs. All receptors derive from a woman between 18 and 29 years old in good health and CMV-seronegative.

V usage is TRBV4-3 and J usage is TRBJ2-3; 8 bases fit TRBD1. J lost 9 bases, V lost 1 base, and 6 bases had no gene match. This CDR3 region has 14 residues. CDR1 is LGHNA, CDR2 YSLEER, per germline. In nucleotides, the CDR3 is TGCGCCAGCAGCCAAGGCAGGGGGCTAGACACGCAGTATTTT. This translates into CASSQGRGLDTQYF.

The chain uses TRBV27 and TRBJ2-7; TRBD1 might be the D (6 bases). Germline CDR1 is MNHEY and CDR2 is SMNVEV (reference sequence). Trimming cost V 8 bases and J 1 base, with 15 bases left between them. This CDR3 comprises 14 residues. CDR3 coding DNA: TGTGCCAGCGCCAGGGGTCCTCAATCCTACGAGCAGTACTTC. It specifies CASARGPQSYEQYF.

V is TRBV7-9 and J is TRBJ2-3; TRBD2 matches 8 bases. The J segment lost 1 base and the V segment lost 8 bases, leaving 2 bases of the junction unmatched. The CDR3 consists of 13 residues. Germline V gene data show CDR1 as SEHNR and CDR2 as FQNEAQ (reference sequence). In nucleotides, the CDR3 is TGTGCCAGCCAGACTAGCGGCACAGATACGCAGTATTTT. Protein product: CASQTSGTDTQYF.

The V call is TRBV5-8, the J call TRBJ2-7, with 7 nucleotides matching TRBD2. The CDR3 sequence is 15 residues long. With V trimmed by 0 bases and J by 1 base, 4 bases remained unmatched. Germline CDR1 is SGHTS and CDR2 is YDEGEE. The CDR3 DNA sequence: TGTGCCAGCAGCTTGGACAGCGGGGCTTCCTACGAGCAGTACTTC. Protein product: CASSLDSGASYEQYF.

This rearrangement joins TRBV4-1 to TRBJ2-7; tentatively, D is TRBD2 (6 bases). The CDR3 contains 14 residues. Trimming removed 7 bases at V and 3 bases at J, with 16 bases between. Germline CDR1 reads MGHRA; CDR2 reads YSYEKL. CDR3 amino acids: CASTKGPGGYEQYF. CDR3 coding DNA: TGCGCCAGCACGAAGGGACCCGGGGGCTACGAGCAGTACTTC.

V is TRBV28 and J is TRBJ1-1; 7 positions agree with TRBD1. The V gene end was trimmed by 5 bases and the J gene end by 2 bases; junction bases not matched to a gene: 11. The CDR3 runs to 16 residues. The germline V gene has CDR1 MDHEN and CDR2 SYDVKM. CDR3 nucleotide sequence: TGTGCCAGCAGTCCCCAAGCCCGGACAGGCAACACTGAAGCTTTCTTT. This sequence encodes CASSPQARTGNTEAFF.

This clone was found a few times. The chain employs TRBV14 and TRBJ2-5; weak D call: TRBD2 (5 bases). V lost 9 bases and J lost 0, with 11 bases in between. In germline, CDR1 is SGHDN, CDR2 FVKESK. The length of the CDR3 is 13 residues. CDR3 nucleotides: TGTGCCAGTAACGGCGGGTACCAAGAGACCCAGTACTTC. This gives the protein CASNGGYQETQYF.

This clone was detected only a few times. DNA for the CDR3: TGTGCCAGCAGTGAATTGGGGGCTCAGCCCCAGCATTTT. Translated: CASSELGAQPQHF. This rearrangement joins TRBV6-1 to TRBJ1-5; possible D gene TRBD1, 6 bases. The CDR3 has 13 residues. Germline V gene data show CDR1 as MNHNS and CDR2 as SASEGT. Trimming cost V 2 bases and J 6 bases, with 8 bases left between them.

This clone was detected only a few times. This sequence joins TRBV5-5 and TRBJ2-5, with D perhaps TRBD2 (5 bases). Deletions cut 4 bases from V and 5 bases from J, with 15 bases between. The CDR3 loop spans 14 amino acids. Germline V gene lookup returns CDR1 SGHKS and CDR2 YYEKEE (reference sequence). CDR3 DNA sequence: TGTGCCAGCAGCAATCTCAGTGGCGGGGAGACCCAGTACTTC. This encodes CASSNLSGGETQYF.

V gene TRBV4-2 combines with J gene TRBJ2-5; TRBD2 matches at 16 bases. Germline V gives CDR1 LGHNA, CDR2 YNFKEQ. V dropped 2 bases and J dropped 5; count of bases not matched to a gene: 8. The CDR3 is 18 amino acids. The DNA for the CDR3 is TGTGCCAGCAGCCAAACCGGGACTAGCGGGAGGGCCGGGGAGACCCAGTACTTC. It is translated as CASSQTGTSGRAGETQYF.

V and J are TRBV5-1 and TRBJ2-6; tentative D call: TRBD1 (6 bases). Trimming left V 5 bases short and J 4 bases short, with 22 bases between. Germline lookup yields CDR1 SGHRS and CDR2 YFSETQ. CDR3 length: 18 residues. Here the CDR3 reads CASRIQQGTISGANVLTF. The CDR3 region has the DNA TGCGCCAGCAGAATACAACAGGGTACCATCTCCGGGGCCAACGTCCTGACTTTC.

Regarding this clone: Germline and junction disagree at one end, which may indicate a read error. The gene calls are TRBV7-7 and TRBJ2-7; 7 bases fit TRBD1. The length of the CDR3 is 16 residues. The germline V gene has CDR1 SSHAT and CDR2 FNYEAQ (reference sequence). The CDR3 DNA reads as TGTGCTAGCAGCTTCCCGAGGGACAGAGGAAACTACGAGCAGTACTTC. It specifies CASSFPRDRGNYEQYF.

The rearrangement joins TRBV5-1 to TRBJ2-1; tentatively, D is TRBD2 (5 bases). The CDR3 extends over 15 amino acids. Germline V gives CDR1 SGHRS, CDR2 YFSETQ. The V end was cut by 0 bases, the J end by 1 base, with 8 bases between. The CDR3 reads CASSLGERSYNEQFF. CDR3 nucleotide sequence: TGCGCCAGCAGCTTGGGGGAGAGATCCTACAATGAGCAGTTCTTC.

The V gene is TRBV29-1, the J gene TRBJ2-3, with TRBD2 matching over 11 bases. Trimming removed 6 bases from V and 6 bases from J; junction bases left unmatched: 8. This CDR3 has 14 residues. Germline CDR1 SQVTM, CDR2 ANQGSEA. The CDR3 DNA reads as TGCAGCGTGACTAGCGGGACCCTTTTGGATACGCAGTATTTT. Amino acids: CSVTSGTLLDTQYF.

This chain joins TRBV5-1 and TRBJ2-1, with 8 bases that match TRBD2. J was trimmed by 4 bases and V by 0 bases; bases with no gene match: 3. Germline assignment: CDR1 SGHRS and CDR2 YFSETQ. The CDR3 length is 15 residues. The CDR3 DNA sequence: TGCGCCAGCAGCTTGGCTACTAGCGGATACAATGAGCAGTTCTTC. Translation gives CASSLATSGYNEQFF.

The CDR3 DNA sequence: TGTGCCAGCTCAGGACAGGGGGCCGGGGAGCTGTTTTTT. This encodes CASSGQGAGELFF. The chain employs TRBV18 and TRBJ2-2; 10 bases fit TRBD1. V trimming: 5 bases; J trimming: 6 bases; junction bases outside the gene matches: 0. Germline V gene sequence: CDR1 KGHSH, CDR2 LQKENI. CDR3 size: 13 residues.

The chain employs TRBV19 and TRBJ2-1; D is undetermined. CDR1 and CDR2 from the germline V gene are LNHDA and SQIVND (reference sequence). With 3 bases removed from V and 9 bases from J, the gap between germline ends came to 9 bases. The CDR3 length is 12 residues. CDR3 DNA sequence: TGTGCCAGTAGTATGAGAGCGAGTGAGCAGTTCTTC. The encoded protein is CASSMRASEQFF. Looking up the rest from reference TRBV19 and TRBJ2-1 gives the full variable domain: DGGITQSPKYLFRKEGQNVTLSCEQNLNHDAMYWYRQDPGQGLRLIYYSQIVNDFQKGDIAEGYSVSREKKESFPLTVTSAQKNPTAFYLCASSMRASEQFFGPGTRLTVL.

This sequence joins TRBV27 and TRBJ2-7, with D uncertain. CDR3 size: 13 residues. The germline gives CDR1 MNHEY, CDR2 SMNVEV (reference sequence). V was shortened by 5 bases and J by 0 bases, with 8 bases between the two germline ends. The CDR3 DNA reads as TGTGCCAGCAGTCCCCGACTCTCCTACGAGCAGTACTTC. Protein: CASSPRLSYEQYF.

This clone was seen a single time. J is TRBJ2-3 and V is TRBV5-4; the D gene is possibly TRBD1 (7 bases). Per germline, CDR1 SGHNT and CDR2 YYREEE (reference sequence). This CDR3 spans 14 amino acids. Deletions cut 5 bases from V and 2 bases from J, with 12 bases between. The CDR3 loop reads CASRGGTVTDTQYF. The CDR3 DNA reads TGTGCCAGCAGAGGGGGGACAGTCACAGATACGCAGTATTTT.

The chain carries TRBV27 and TRBJ2-1; 7 positions agree with TRBD2. CDR3 length equals 15 residues. J lost 8 bases, V lost 5 bases, and 12 bases had no gene match. Germline assignment: CDR1 MNHEY and CDR2 SMNVEV (reference sequence). The DNA for the CDR3 is TGTGCCAGCAGTCCCGGACTAGTAGCGGCCTATGAGCAGTTCTTC. It specifies CASSPGLVAAYEQFF.

The chain combines TRBV28 with TRBJ2-4; possible D gene TRBD2, 5 bases. Trimming pared 8 bases from V and 1 base from J, leaving 9 bases between. Germline CDR1 MDHEN, CDR2 SYDVKM. This CDR3 comprises 13 residues. The chain's CDR3 is CASRGLAKNIQYF. The CDR3 DNA reads as TGTGCCAGCCGGGGATTGGCCAAAAACATTCAGTACTTC.

The V call is TRBV7-2, the J call TRBJ2-5, with TRBD2 identical over 8 bases. The CDR3 is 15 amino acids. The ends lost 1 base at V and 0 bases at J; junction bases unmatched: 1. CDR1 is SGHTA and CDR2 is FQGNSA in the germline V gene. The CDR3 loop is CASSLGGRYQETQYF. CDR3 coding DNA: TGTGCCAGCAGCTTAGGCGGGAGGTACCAAGAGACCCAGTACTTC.

The V call is TRBV19, the J call TRBJ2-5; TRBD2 aligns across 10 bases. After removal of 5 bases from V and 2 bases from J, the junction contained 5 bases not matched to a gene. There are 15 residues in the CDR3. The germline gives CDR1 LNHDA, CDR2 SQIVND (reference sequence). DNA of the CDR3: TGTGCCAGTAGTGGAAAGGGACTAGCGCAAGAGACCCAGTACTTC. Protein sequence: CASSGKGLAQETQYF. Supplemented by reference TRBV19 and TRBJ2-5, the full variable domain reads DGGITQSPKYLFRKEGQNVTLSCEQNLNHDAMYWYRQDPGQGLRLIYYSQIVNDFQKGDIAEGYSVSREKKESFPLTVTSAQKNPTAFYLCASSGKGLAQETQYFGPGTRLLVL.

The rearrangement uses TRBV29-1 and TRBJ2-1; D unresolved. Germline V gives CDR1 SQVTM, CDR2 ANQGSEA. The CDR3 spans 12 residues. V shed 3 bases and J shed 3 bases, with 6 bases lying between them. Here the CDR3 reads CSVELFYNEQFF. The CDR3 bases are TGCAGCGTTGAGTTATTCTACAATGAGCAGTTCTTC.

This chain links TRBV4-1 with TRBJ2-7, with 11 bases identical to TRBD2. Germline V gene data show CDR1 as MGHRA and CDR2 as YSYEKL. This CDR3 has 17 amino acids. V shed 1 base, J shed 4 bases, and the junction held 9 bases outside the gene matches. This CDR3 reads CASSQGRGLAGGYEQYF. The CDR3 DNA reads TGCGCCAGCAGCCAAGGGCGTGGGCTAGCGGGAGGATACGAGCAGTACTTC.

The chain combines TRBV7-3 with TRBJ2-1; TRBD2 aligns across 7 bases. CDR1 and CDR2 (germline): SGHTA, FQGTGA. The CDR3 consists of 14 residues. J lost 8 bases, V lost 5 bases, and 9 bases had no gene match. This chain's CDR3 is CASSPQTSSHEQFF. In DNA form, the CDR3 reads TGTGCCAGCAGCCCCCAGACTAGCTCCCATGAGCAGTTCTTC. Looking up the rest from reference TRBV7-3 and TRBJ2-1 gives the full variable domain: GAGVSQTPSNKVTEKGKYVELRCDPISGHTALYWYRQSLGQGPEFLIYFQGTGAADDSGLPNDRFFAVRPEGSVSTLKIQRTERGDSAVYLCASSPQTSSHEQFFGPGTRLTVL.

This chain links TRBV4-1 with TRBJ2-4; D may be TRBD2 (6 bases). CDR3 length: 15 residues. Trimming took 7 bases from V and 1 from J, leaving 14 bases between them. Germline-derived CDR1 and CDR2 are MGHRA and YSYEKL. Here the CDR3 DNA reads TGCGCCAGCAACTCGGGGGTTCAGGCCAAAAACATTCAGTACTTC. The encoded protein is CASNSGVQAKNIQYF.

The chain couples TRBV6-6 to TRBJ2-7; D is undetermined. CDR1 is MNHNY, CDR2 SVGAGI, per germline (reference sequence). The ends were cut back, 0 bases at V and 2 bases at J, with 8 bases in the middle. The CDR3 runs 14 residues. CDR3 sequence reads: CASSYSLVTYEQYF. Written as DNA, the CDR3 is TGTGCCAGCAGTTACTCACTGGTTACCTACGAGCAGTACTTC.

The V call is TRBV19, the J call TRBJ2-7, with 9 bases fitting TRBD1. V shed 5 bases and J 3 bases; nucleotides not matched to a gene: 2. Germline loops: CDR1 LNHDA, CDR2 SQIVND (reference sequence). This CDR3 is built from 13 residues. The CDR3 loop reads CASSLTGGYEQYF. The CDR3 nucleotides are TGTGCCAGTAGTTTGACAGGGGGCTACGAGCAGTACTTC.

This sequence joins TRBV6-1 and TRBJ1-2, with D hard to call. The CDR3 spans 11 residues. Trimming shortened V by 7 bases and J by 7 bases, and 10 bases separated the two germline ends. CDR1 and CDR2 from the germline V gene are MNHNS and SASEGT. CDR3 region: CASMGGLGYTF. In nucleotides, the CDR3 is TGTGCCAGCATGGGAGGGCTTGGCTACACCTTC.